This TCR beta chain was documented in a study of beta chain features in type 1 diabetes (dated by TCRdb to about 2018). Study-level background: No differences in mean age, gender distribution, total cell number or subset yield were found between patients and healthy donors. Across all samples, fewer than 130 million sorted cells were examined, and cell number per subset correlated strongly with RNA yield. In the study, recently diagnosed type 1 diabetes patients and matched healthy donors were compared on the TCRB repertoires of their sorted circulating CD4+ T cell subsets. Whereas all 30 or so donors provided naive and central memory subsets, regulatory and stem cell-like memory subsets were isolated from just 8 patients and about 8 healthy donors. General conclusions and limits of the study: Patients with type 1 diabetes made fewer insertions and deleted more nucleotides at VDJ recombination sites, implying thymic rearrangement abnormalities. Naive, central memory and regulatory TCRB repertoires appeared to be more alike among patients than among healthy donors. Because small numbers of individuals were included in the HLA sub-analyses, any influence of HLA type on TCRB rearrangement was left unresolved. PCR may preferentially amplify shorter templates, but because patient and control samples were amplified and corrected together, any resulting skew would affect both groups equally. Because cDNA rather than genomic DNA was sequenced, highly expressing activated cells could have been over-represented, although no difference in activation and CD3 levels was found between groups. A moderate but significant shortening of TCRB CDR3 length was observed in type 1 diabetes patients in all four CD4+ subsets.

Each donor gave one peripheral blood draw, approximately 0.11 L on average, collected into heparinised tubes. Using a panel that included CD45RO, CCR7, CD25, CD127, CD95 and CD27, naive, central memory, regulatory and stem cell-like memory CD4+ T cells were sorted on a BD FACSAria II. All sorted populations exceeded 95% purity. PBMCs were isolated immediately by Lymphoprep density gradient centrifugation and stained directly without culture. So that batch effects would be minimized, each experiment stained and sorted samples in pairs, pairing one healthy donor with one patient. The High Capacity cDNA Reverse Transcription Kit was used to reverse transcribe all of the isolated RNA, meaning that expressed TCRB transcripts were what got sequenced. Deep immunoSEQ sequencing was performed on naive, central memory and regulatory T cell samples, with an average of approximately 3.9 million total reads per sample. Sorted cells were lysed in RLT buffer, and RNA was extracted using DNase-treated RNeasy Micro or Mini kits according to cell number. Each cell subset was processed on its own to prevent cross-contamination, while patient and healthy donor samples were processed together. The immunoSEQ multiplex PCR was used to amplify TCRB sequences from cDNA, yielding 87-bp fragments that span the CDR3 region. Sequencing of the amplicons was performed on the Illumina HiSeq platform. The authors' analysis ran thus. PCR bias was computationally corrected using synthetic template baselines, reads within Hamming distance 2 were collapsed, and singletons that could not be merged were discarded. By aligning reads against IMGT, V, D and J genes, CDR3 length, and insertions or deletions at six rearrangement sites were assigned. Clonotype counts were normalized to sorted cell number within each subset before computing true diversity and Gini coefficients with the tcR R package. The overlap coefficient, calculated on TCRB nucleotide sequences, was used to measure repertoire sharing. As a proxy for the pre-selection repertoire, out-of-frame TCRB sequences from naive cells were analyzed. In its TCRdb copy, this immuneACCESS table keeps in-frame sequences only and misses some clones. Where compared with another copy, unresolved V genes explain less than half of these, and the others have no known cause. V, J and clone size derive from that table, while D and trimming were established from the DNA sequence. Present in this sample are fewer than 300,000 clones, about a fifth of which were seen just once. Approximately 0.029% of the sample goes to the ten largest clones.

CDR1 and CDR2, per the germline V gene (reference sequence), are SGHKS and YYEKEE. Counted from cysteine to phenylalanine, this CDR3 has 14 amino acids. Only CDR3 DNA remains: 42 bases, in frame from the first base. A distance of 11 bases separates the germline ends of V and J, which lose 1 base and 3 bases respectively. Turning to this clone: Its antigen has not been determined. No base qualities exist here, and no much larger clone lies one base off it.

Specimen: naive CD4+ T cells from blood. The cell subset or site label here, explained by the study, means: true naive CD4+ T cells. This chain joins TRBV5-5 to TRBJ2-7; the D segment could be TRBD1, given 6 matching bases. This TCR was recovered from a woman aged 35 to 49 with type 1 diabetes. The CDR3 corresponds to CASSLRKGDYEQYF. At the DNA level, the sequence is TGTGCCAGCAGCTTGAGGAAGGGGGACTACGAGCAGTACTTC. Beyond the CDR3, the reference TRBV5-5 and TRBJ2-7 genes provide the residues; the full variable domain reads: DAGVTQSPTHLIKTRGQQVTLRCSPISGHKSVSWYQQVLGQGPQFIFQYYEKEERGRGNFPDRFSARQFPNYSSELNVNALLLGDSALYLCASSLRKGDYEQYFGPGTRLTVT.